What follows describes a single T cell receptor (beta chain). Recruited during active infection, patients (from Seattle) were subsequently followed longitudinally. The CDR3 covers 15 residues. The V gene end was trimmed by 6 bases and the J gene end by 7 bases; junction bases not matched to a gene: 8. In germline, CDR1 is SQVTM, CDR2 ANQGSEA. Original processing methods: Estimates of nucleated cell counts were drawn from the amplification of reference gene primers. TCRdb keeps only in-frame clones here, not all; method: immunoSEQ multiplex PCR. That table is the source of V, J and clone size, and D and trimming were worked out from the DNA. The table has about 280,000 clones, about 88% seen once. The data were obtained in a study of blood T cell repertoires in COVID-19.

This chain connects TRBV29-1 to TRBJ2-1; 14 bases are a match to TRBD2. Material for sequencing was peripheral blood. This TCR derives from a woman aged 25 to 39 with COVID-19, enrolled during active disease. This CDR3 is CSVAGLAGGVNEQFF. The CDR3 nucleotides are TGCAGCGTAGCAGGACTAGCGGGAGGTGTAAATGAGCAGTTCTTC.